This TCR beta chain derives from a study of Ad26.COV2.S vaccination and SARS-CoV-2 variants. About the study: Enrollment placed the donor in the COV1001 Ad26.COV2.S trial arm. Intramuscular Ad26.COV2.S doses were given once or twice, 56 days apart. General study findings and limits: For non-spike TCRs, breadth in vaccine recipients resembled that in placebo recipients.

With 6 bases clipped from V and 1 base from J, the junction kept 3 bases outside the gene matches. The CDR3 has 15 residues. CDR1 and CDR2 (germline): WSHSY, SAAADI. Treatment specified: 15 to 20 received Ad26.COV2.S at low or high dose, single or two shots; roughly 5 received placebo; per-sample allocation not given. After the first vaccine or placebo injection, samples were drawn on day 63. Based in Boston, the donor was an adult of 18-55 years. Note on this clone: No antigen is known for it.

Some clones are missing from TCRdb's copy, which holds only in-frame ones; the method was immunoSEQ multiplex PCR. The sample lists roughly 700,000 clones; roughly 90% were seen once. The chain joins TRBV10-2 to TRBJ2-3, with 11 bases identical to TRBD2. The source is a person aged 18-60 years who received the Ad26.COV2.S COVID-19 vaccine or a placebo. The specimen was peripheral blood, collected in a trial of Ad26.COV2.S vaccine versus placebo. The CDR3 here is CASSPGLAGTDTQYF. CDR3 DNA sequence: TGCGCCAGCAGCCCGGGACTAGCGGGCACAGATACGCAGTATTTT.